The rows below give T cell receptor beta chains drawn from one sample of a study of T cell repertoires in cytomegalovirus infection. TCRdb ran MiXCR on the reads and lists one entry per CDR3 protein. Among 250,000 or so distinct CDR3 sequences listed, roughly 10% were seen once. The specimen sequenced was PBMCs. The receptors here all came from a human donor in good health (CMV status not recorded). Some clones in this sample may be carry-over from other donors' samples. CDR3s include the opening cysteine and the closing phenylalanine or tryptophan. A D gene is named only where the DNA matches it firmly. Where a row states a size, it is once, few, many or the class of an expanded clone; other rows omit it.

>many|TRBV11-2|16|TRBD1|TRBJ1-4
CASSSTPGGQGGKLFF
TGTGCCAGCAGTTCGACCCCCGGTGGACAGGGGGGAAAACTGTTTTTT
>.|TRBV7-2|16|.|TRBJ1-5
CASSLATGKGNQPQQF
TGTGCCAGCAGCCTAGCAACGGGAAAGGGCAATCAGCCCCAGCAATTT
>few|TRBV4-1|18|TRBD1|TRBJ1-1
CASSHTKPRGPGKTEAFF
TGCGCCAGCAGCCACACCAAACCCAGGGGGCCGGGTAAGACTGAAGCTTTCTTT
>.|TRBV12-3/TRBV12-4|14|.|TRBJ1-5
CASSFSRSGQPQHF
TGTGCCAGCAGTTTCAGCCGGTCTGGGCAGCCCCAGCATTTT
>many|TRBV7-9|15|.|TRBJ1-1
CASSSLGVWNTEAFF
TGTGCCAGCAGCTCATTAGGAGTATGGAACACTGAAGCTTTCTTT
>many|TRBV11-2|15|.|TRBJ1-4
CASSQDGATNEKLFF
TGTGCCAGCAGCCAGGACGGGGCAACTAATGAAAAACTGTTTTTT
>many|TRBV7-2|16|TRBD2|TRBJ2-1
CASSQRASGRLDEQFF
TGTGCCAGCAGCCAGCGCGCTAGCGGGAGGCTCGATGAGCAGTTCTTC
>few|TRBV12-3/TRBV12-4|14|TRBD1|TRBJ2-7
CASSGTGLSYEQYF
TGTGCCAGCAGCGGGACAGGGCTATCGTACGAGCAGTACTTC
>many|TRBV7-2|17|.|TRBJ1-6
CASSLLSRLAYNSPLHF
TGTGCCAGCAGCTTACTTTCTCGTCTGGCCTATAATTCACCCCTCCACTTT
>many|TRBV7-2|14|TRBD1|TRBJ2-4
CASSLAPGGNIQYF
TGTGCCAGCAGCTTAGCGCCAGGGGGCAACATTCAGTACTTC
>many|TRBV28|15|TRBD1|TRBJ2-5
CASRPLQGTQETQYF
TGTGCCAGCAGGCCCCTACAGGGGACCCAAGAGACCCAGTACTTC
>many|TRBV7-2|14|.|TRBJ1-2
CASSYNQGLYGYTF
TGTGCCAGCAGCTATAATCAGGGGCTCTATGGCTACACCTTC
>many|TRBV7-8|16|TRBD2|TRBJ2-5
CASSWRLAGGKETQYF
TGTGCCAGCAGCTGGAGACTAGCGGGGGGCAAAGAGACCCAGTACTTC
>.|TRBV30|13|.|TRBJ1-5
CAWSFASAPPQHF
TGTGCCTGGAGTTTCGCCTCGGCGCCGCCCCAGCATTTT
>few|TRBV2|14|TRBD1|TRBJ2-1
CASRAGQAPNEQFF
TGTGCCAGCAGGGCGGGACAGGCCCCCAATGAGCAGTTCTTC
>few|TRBV6-1|13|.|TRBJ1-5
CASSMTGDQPQHF
TGTGCCAGCAGCATGACGGGGGATCAGCCCCAGCATTTT
>many|TRBV14|17|.|TRBJ2-3
CASSQEKRRGTTDTQYF
TGTGCCAGCAGCCAAGAAAAGCGGCGGGGAACCACAGATACGCAGTATTTT
>many|TRBV7-2|13|.|TRBJ2-2
CASSFDPLRELFF
TGTGCCAGCAGCTTTGATCCCCTCCGGGAGCTGTTTTTT
>.|TRBV4-2|12|TRBD1|TRBJ1-1
CASSLDRGMAFF
TGTGCCAGCAGCCTAGACAGGGGAATGGCTTTCTTT
>.|TRBV14|15|TRBD1|TRBJ1-1
CASSRRTGADTEAFF
TGTGCCAGCAGCCGTAGGACAGGCGCGGACACTGAAGCTTTCTTT
>few|TRBV6-2/TRBV6-3|13|TRBD1|TRBJ2-7
CASHPDRDNEQYF
TGTGCCAGTCACCCGGACAGGGATAACGAGCAGTACTTC
>.|TRBV6-2/TRBV6-3|15|.|TRBJ2-1
CASSYVGVPYNEQFF
TGTGCCAGCAGTTACGTCGGGGTCCCCTACAATGAGCAGTTCTTC
>.|TRBV2|14|TRBD1|TRBJ2-3
CASSFGQGRDTQYF
TGTGCCAGCAGTTTCGGACAGGGGCGGGATACGCAGTATTTT
>many|TRBV7-2|13|TRBD1|TRBJ1-1
CASSPQTGGTAFF
TGTGCCAGCAGCCCTCAGACAGGGGGCACAGCTTTCTTT
>many|TRBV6-1|14|TRBD1|TRBJ1-2
CASSLQGQGYGYTF
TGTGCCAGCAGTTTACAGGGGCAGGGCTATGGCTACACCTTC
>many|TRBV20-1|15|TRBD1|TRBJ1-1
CSARERQGMNTEAFF
TGCAGTGCTAGAGAAAGACAGGGCATGAACACTGAAGCTTTCTTT
>many|TRBV3-1|16|.|TRBJ1-4
CASSHFLGQGNEKLFF
TGTGCCAGCAGCCATTTCCTGGGGCAGGGGAATGAAAAACTGTTTTTT
>.|TRBV5-4|15|TRBD2|TRBJ2-1
CASTPGAGARNEQFF
TGTGCCAGCACCCCCGGGGCGGGAGCTCGGAATGAGCAGTTCTTC
>.|TRBV6-2/TRBV6-3|14|.|TRBJ1-4
CASQGIESHEKLFF
TGTGCCAGCCAGGGAATCGAGTCGCATGAAAAACTGTTTTTT
>many|TRBV4-1|13|.|TRBJ2-7
CASSQGLGLGQYF
TGCGCCAGCAGCCAAGGTCTCGGCCTAGGGCAGTACTTC
>many|TRBV29-1|12|.|TRBJ2-1
CSAAGGLNEQFF
TGCAGCGCGGCGGGCGGCCTCAATGAGCAGTTCTTC
>many|TRBV7-3|17|TRBD2|TRBJ2-5
CASSLTGLAGAQETQYF
TGTGCCAGCAGCTTAACGGGGCTAGCGGGGGCCCAAGAGACCCAGTACTTC
>.|TRBV7-6|15|.|TRBJ2-5
CASSPGTRGSETQYF
TGTGCCAGCAGCCCCGGGACAAGGGGATCGGAGACCCAGTACTTC
>many|TRBV7-2|15|TRBD1|TRBJ1-5
CASSPQGAINQPQHF
TGTGCCAGCAGCCCACAGGGGGCTATCAATCAGCCCCAGCATTTT
>few|TRBV11-2|15|TRBD2|TRBJ2-7
CASSAGLAGDYEQYF
TGTGCCAGCAGCGCCGGACTAGCGGGAGACTACGAGCAGTACTTC